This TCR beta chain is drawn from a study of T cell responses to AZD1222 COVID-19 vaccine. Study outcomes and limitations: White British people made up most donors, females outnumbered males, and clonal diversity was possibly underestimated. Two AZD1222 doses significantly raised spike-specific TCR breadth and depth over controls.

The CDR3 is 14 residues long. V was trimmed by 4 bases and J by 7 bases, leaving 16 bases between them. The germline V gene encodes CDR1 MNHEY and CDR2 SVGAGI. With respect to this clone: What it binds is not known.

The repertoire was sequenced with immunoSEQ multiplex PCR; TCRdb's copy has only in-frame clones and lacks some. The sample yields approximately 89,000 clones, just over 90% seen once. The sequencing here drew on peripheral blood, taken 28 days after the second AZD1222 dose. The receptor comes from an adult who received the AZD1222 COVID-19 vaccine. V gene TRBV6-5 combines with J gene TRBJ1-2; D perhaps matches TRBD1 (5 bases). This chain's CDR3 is CASSLTNRPLGYTF. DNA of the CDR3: TGTGCCAGCAGTTTAACCAACAGGCCCCTTGGCTACACCTTC.